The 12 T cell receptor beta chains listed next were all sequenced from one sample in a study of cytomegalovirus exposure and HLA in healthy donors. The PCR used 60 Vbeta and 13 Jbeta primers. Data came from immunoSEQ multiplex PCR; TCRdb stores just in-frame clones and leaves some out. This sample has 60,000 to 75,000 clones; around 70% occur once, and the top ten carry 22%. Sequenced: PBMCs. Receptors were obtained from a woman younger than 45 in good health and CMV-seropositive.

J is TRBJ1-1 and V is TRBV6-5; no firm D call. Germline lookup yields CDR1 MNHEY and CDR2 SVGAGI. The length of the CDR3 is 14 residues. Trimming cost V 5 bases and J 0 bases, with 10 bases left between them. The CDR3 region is CASSERWVNTEAFF. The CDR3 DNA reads TGTGCCAGCAGTGAGAGGTGGGTGAACACTGAAGCTTTCTTT.

CDR3 in DNA: TGTGCCAGCATGGGGCGACAAGAGACCCAGTACTTC. Protein: CASMGRQETQYF. The rearrangement links TRBV2 to TRBJ2-5, with a weak D call TRBD1 (5 bases). Trimming took off 7 bases at V and 2 bases at J, with 8 bases between the two ends. Germline CDR1 is SNHLY and CDR2 is FYNNEI. The CDR3 loop spans 12 amino acids.

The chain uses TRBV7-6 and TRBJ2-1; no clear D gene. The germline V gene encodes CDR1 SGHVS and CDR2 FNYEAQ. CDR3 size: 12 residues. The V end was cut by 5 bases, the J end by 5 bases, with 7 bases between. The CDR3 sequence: CASSPFDNEQFF. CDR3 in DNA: TGTGCCAGCAGCCCCTTTGACAATGAGCAGTTCTTC.

The CDR3 loop is CAISDYGGGTEAFF. CDR3 DNA sequence: TGTGCCATCAGTGACTACGGAGGTGGCACTGAAGCTTTCTTT. The chain links TRBV10-3 to TRBJ1-1, with D hard to call. In germline, CDR1 is ENHRY, CDR2 SYGVKD. Trimming shortened V by 3 bases and J by 4 bases, and 12 bases separated the two germline ends. CDR3 length: 14 amino acids.

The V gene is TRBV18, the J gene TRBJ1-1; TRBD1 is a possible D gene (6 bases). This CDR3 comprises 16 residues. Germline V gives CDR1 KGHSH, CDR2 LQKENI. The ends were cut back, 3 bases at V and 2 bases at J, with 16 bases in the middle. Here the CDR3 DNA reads TGTGCCAGCTCACCCCCTTACGCAGGGGCAAACACTGAAGCTTTCTTT. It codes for CASSPPYAGANTEAFF.

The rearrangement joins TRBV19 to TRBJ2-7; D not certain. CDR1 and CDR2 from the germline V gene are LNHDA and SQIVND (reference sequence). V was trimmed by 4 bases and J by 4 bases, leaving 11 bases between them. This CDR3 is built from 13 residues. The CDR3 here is CASSTGVGYEQYF. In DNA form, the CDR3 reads TGTGCCAGTAGTACGGGTGTTGGGTACGAGCAGTACTTC.

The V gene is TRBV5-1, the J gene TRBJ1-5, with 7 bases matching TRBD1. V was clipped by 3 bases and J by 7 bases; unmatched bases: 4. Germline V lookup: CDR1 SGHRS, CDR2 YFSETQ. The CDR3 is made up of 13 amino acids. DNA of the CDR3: TGCGCCAGCAGCTCCACAGGGGCGCAGCCCCAGCATTTT. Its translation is CASSSTGAQPQHF.

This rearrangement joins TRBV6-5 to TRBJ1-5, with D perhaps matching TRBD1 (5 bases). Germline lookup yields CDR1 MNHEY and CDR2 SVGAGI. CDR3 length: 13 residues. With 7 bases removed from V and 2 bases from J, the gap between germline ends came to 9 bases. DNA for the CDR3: TGTGCCAGCACCCCGGGGGGCAATCAGCCCCAGCATTTT. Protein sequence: CASTPGGNQPQHF.

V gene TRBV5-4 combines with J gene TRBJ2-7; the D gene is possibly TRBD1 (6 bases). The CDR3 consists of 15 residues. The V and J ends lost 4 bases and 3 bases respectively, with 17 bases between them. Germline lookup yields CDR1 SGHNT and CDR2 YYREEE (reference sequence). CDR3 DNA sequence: TGTGCCAGCAGCCTGCCCGGGACAACATACTACGAGCAGTACTTC. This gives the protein CASSLPGTTYYEQYF.

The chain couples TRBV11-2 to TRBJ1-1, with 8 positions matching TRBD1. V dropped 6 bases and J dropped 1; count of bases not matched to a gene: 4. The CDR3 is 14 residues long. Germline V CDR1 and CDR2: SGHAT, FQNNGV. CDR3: CASSSGGPNTEAFF. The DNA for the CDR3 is TGTGCCAGCAGTTCAGGGGGCCCGAACACTGAAGCTTTCTTT.

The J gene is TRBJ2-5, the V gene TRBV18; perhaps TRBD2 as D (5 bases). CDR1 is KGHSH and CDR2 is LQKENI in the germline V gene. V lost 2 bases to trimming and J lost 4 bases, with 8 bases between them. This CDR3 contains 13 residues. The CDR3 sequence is CASSPGLAETQYF. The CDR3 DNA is TGTGCCAGCTCACCAGGGCTAGCAGAGACCCAGTACTTC.

As DNA, the CDR3 is TGTGCCAGCGGAAAGGTACAGGGATTCAATCAGCCCCAGCATTTT. It codes for CASGKVQGFNQPQHF. The gene calls are TRBV6-1 and TRBJ1-5, with D tentatively TRBD1 (6 bases). The CDR3 consists of 15 residues. Germline CDR1 reads MNHNS; CDR2 reads SASEGT. With 8 bases removed from V and 3 bases from J, the gap between germline ends came to 17 bases.